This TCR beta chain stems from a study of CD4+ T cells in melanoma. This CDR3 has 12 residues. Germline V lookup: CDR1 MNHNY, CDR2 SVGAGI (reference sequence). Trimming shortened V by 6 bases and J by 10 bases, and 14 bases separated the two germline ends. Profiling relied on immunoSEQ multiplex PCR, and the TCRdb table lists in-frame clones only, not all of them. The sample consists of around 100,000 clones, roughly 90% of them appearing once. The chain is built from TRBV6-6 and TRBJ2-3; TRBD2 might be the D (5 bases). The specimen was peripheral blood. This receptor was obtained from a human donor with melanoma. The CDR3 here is CASSPTLEAQYF. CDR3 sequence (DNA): TGTGCCAGCAGCCCAACATTGGAGGCGCAGTATTTT.